This T cell receptor (beta chain) comes out of a study of blood T cell repertoires in COVID-19. The overall study: From the United States, Italy and Spain came samples of acute and convalescent COVID-19. PBMCs, B-cell-depleted T cells, or T cells were the source of the cDNA or gDNA that made up the material.

Original processing methods: The assay estimated nucleated cells by amplifying reference gene primers. Method: immunoSEQ multiplex PCR; TCRdb's copy keeps in-frame clones and lacks some. V and J calls plus clone size are reproduced from that table; the DNA served to infer D and trimming. The data contain roughly 280,000 clones, around 90% of them singletons. Germline CDR1 MNHEY, CDR2 SVGAGI. The CDR3 loop spans 12 amino acids. V lost 8 bases, J lost 4 bases, and 8 bases lay in between. The TCR originated in a man aged 50 to 59 with acute or convalescent COVID-19. The chain joins TRBV6-5 to TRBJ2-2, with D unclear. Sample: peripheral blood. CDR3 nucleotides: TGTGCCAGCCGAGCCTCCACCGGGGAGCTGTTTTTT. Protein product: CASRASTGELFF.